This T cell receptor (beta chain) derives from a study of T cell repertoires in cytomegalovirus infection. Study context: Indications of both CMV infection and matching HLA type were provided by public TCR beta signatures.

A few counts support this clonotype. What it binds is unknown. Trimming cost V 3 bases and J 2 bases, with 10 bases left between them. Per germline, CDR1 SEHNR and CDR2 FQNEAQ (reference sequence). The CDR3 has 14 amino acids. Study-wide findings and caveats: Individuals carrying CMV plus the relevant HLA were identified by cumulative frequency of public TCR beta families. Ex vivo responses were dominated by HLA-C-restricted CMV-specific TCR beta clonotypes.

One entry per CDR3 protein, called by TCRdb with MiXCR from the reads. The sample lists hundreds of thousands of distinct CDR3 sequences; about 39% were seen once. The receptor was derived from a human donor in good health (CMV status not recorded). Some clones in this sample may be carry-over from other donors' samples. This specimen consisted of cultured PBMCs, obtained from culture after CMV antigen stimulation. The V call is TRBV7-9, the J call TRBJ2-5; D is perhaps TRBD1 or TRBD2 (5 bases each). The CDR3 sequence is CASSFTGAQETQYF. The DNA for the CDR3 is TGTGCCAGCAGCTTTACCGGGGCTCAAGAGACCCAGTACTTC.